This T cell receptor (beta chain) came from a study of brain T cells in children with intractable seizures. Profiling relied on immunoSEQ multiplex PCR, and the TCRdb table lists in-frame clones only, not all of them. The sample has 300,000 to 400,000 clones, 93% seen once. Time point in this sample: blood from clinic visit 5 months post-surgery; TSC patient then seizure free. This clone occurred once. Sequenced material: peripheral blood, taken about 5 months after surgery. The receptor was isolated from a boy in the first two years of life with tuberous sclerosis and intractable seizures.

The CDR3 sequence: CASSLLQARTDTQYF. The CDR3 DNA follows: TGTGCCAGCAGTTTACTCCAGGCACGCACAGATACGCAGTATTTT. This rearrangement joins TRBV28 to TRBJ2-3, with D hard to call. Germline V gene lookup returns CDR1 MDHEN and CDR2 SYDVKM. This CDR3 spans 15 amino acids. The V end lost 2 bases, the J end lost 1 base, and 10 bases lay between the germline ends.